This T cell receptor (beta chain) was recorded in a study of response to subunit inactivated influenza vaccine. This clonotype has more than one count but fewer than ten. Antigen specificity is unknown. Findings and limits, study-wide: New T cells are recruited in small numbers by each seasonal influenza vaccination, according to the authors' suggestion.

With 2 bases removed from V and 5 bases from J, the gap between germline ends came to 15 bases. The CDR3 is 16 residues long. Germline CDR1 and CDR2: MDHEN and SYDVKM. TCRdb re-analysed the RT-PCR reads in MiXCR, keeping a single row per CDR3 protein. The sample gives 710,000 or so distinct CDR3 sequences, around a sixth of which show up once; 11% is in the top ten. The chain combines TRBV28 with TRBJ2-2; possibly TRBD2 for D (5 bases). The sequences come from PBMCs from blood, collected roughly 13 days after vaccination. This TCR derives from a man in his fifties or sixties who received an inactivated influenza vaccine. CDR3 sequence (DNA): TGTGCCAGCAGTTTACGAGTGGGAGTGGTGACCGGGGAGCTGTTTTTT. Amino acid sequence: CASSLRVGVVTGELFF.